This T cell receptor (beta chain) was profiled in a study of T cell repertoires in cytomegalovirus infection. Study background: Public signatures in TCR beta pointed to CMV infection and matching HLA type.

Findings and limits, study-wide: Carriers of CMV plus the relevant HLA were identified by cumulative public TCR beta family frequency. Across the ex vivo response, the dominant clonotypes were HLA-C-restricted CMV-specific TCR beta clonotypes.

TCRdb used MiXCR to reprocess the reads, holding one entry per CDR3 protein. The sample includes approximately 100,000 distinct CDR3 sequences, under 25% seen only once; the top ten take 35% to 50%. On this clonotype itself: Antigen unknown.

Losses at the gene ends were 11 bases for V and 3 bases for J; bases not matched to a gene: 8. This CDR3 has 13 residues. Germline-derived CDR1 and CDR2 are LNHDA and SQIVND (reference sequence). The specimen was CD8+ T cells from PBMCs. This chain connects TRBV19 to TRBJ2-7, with 9 bases matching TRBD1. The sequence derives from a human donor in good health (CMV status not recorded). Some clones in this sample may be carry-over from other donors' samples. This CDR3 reads CAPRRDRDYEQYF. CDR3 nucleotide sequence: TGTGCCCCCCGCCGGGACAGGGACTACGAGCAGTACTTC.